The rows below give T cell receptor beta chains drawn from one sample of a study of Graves' ophthalmopathy and Graves' hyperthyroidism. TCRdb re-analysed the multiplex PCR reads in MiXCR, keeping a single row per CDR3 protein. The data contain 600,000 to 950,000 distinct CDR3 sequences, roughly two fifths of them singletons. Sample: peripheral blood. All receptors derive from an adult man with Graves' ophthalmopathy. The CDR3 runs from the conserved cysteine through the conserved F or W. The D gene is left open where the match is weak. Rows may omit the clone size; those that give it use once, few, many or a size class.

abundance: few
v_gene: TRBV7-2
j_gene: TRBJ1-1
d_gene: .
CDR3aa: CASSLLGSNTEAFF
CDR3nt: TGTGCCAGCAGCCTCCTGGGGTCGAACACTGAAGCTTTCTTT

abundance: few
v_gene: TRBV7-9
j_gene: TRBJ1-1
d_gene: .
CDR3aa: CASTKPGDTEAFF
CDR3nt: TGTGCCAGTACAAAACCAGGGGACACTGAAGCTTTCTTT

abundance: .
v_gene: TRBV10-3
j_gene: TRBJ1-5
d_gene: .
CDR3aa: CAIRTSGSSPEHF
CDR3nt: TGTGCCATCAGGACTAGCGGGAGTTCCCCCGAGCATTTT

abundance: .
v_gene: TRBV7-9
j_gene: TRBJ2-7
d_gene: TRBD2
CDR3aa: CASSQGTGAGGSYEQYF
CDR3nt: TGTGCCAGCAGCCAAGGGACGGGAGCGGGAGGCTCCTACGAGCAGTACTTC

abundance: many
v_gene: TRBV25-1
j_gene: TRBJ1-2
d_gene: .
CDR3aa: CASSKSLSGYTF
CDR3nt: TGTGCCAGCTCGAAATCTTTATCTGGCTACACCTTC

abundance: few
v_gene: TRBV5-1
j_gene: TRBJ1-1
d_gene: TRBD1
CDR3aa: CASSPLMLTGSMNTEAFF
CDR3nt: TGCGCCAGCAGCCCTTTAATGCTGACAGGGTCAATGAACACTGAAGCTTTCTTT

abundance: many
v_gene: TRBV13
j_gene: TRBJ2-7
d_gene: .
CDR3aa: CASSQNYEQYF
CDR3nt: TGTGCCAGCAGCCAGAACTACGAGCAGTACTTC

abundance: .
v_gene: TRBV29-1
j_gene: TRBJ2-5
d_gene: TRBD1
CDR3aa: CSVTGQGAVGETQYF
CDR3nt: TGCAGCGTGACCGGACAGGGGGCCGTGGGGGAGACCCAGTACTTC

abundance: many
v_gene: TRBV20-1
j_gene: TRBJ2-7
d_gene: .
CDR3aa: CSARASDSLFLQYF
CDR3nt: TGCAGTGCTAGAGCAAGTGACAGTCTGTTTTTGCAGTACTTC

abundance: .
v_gene: TRBV7-6
j_gene: TRBJ2-7
d_gene: TRBD1
CDR3aa: CASSSSGTGGIYEQYF
CDR3nt: TGTGCCAGCAGTTCCTCCGGGACAGGGGGCATATACGAGCAGTACTTC

abundance: few
v_gene: TRBV20-1
j_gene: TRBJ2-7
d_gene: .
CDR3aa: CSARVLSYEQYF
CDR3nt: TGCAGTGCTAGAGTCCTCTCCTACGAGCAGTACTTC

abundance: once
v_gene: TRBV11-2
j_gene: TRBJ2-5
d_gene: .
CDR3aa: CASRPPGLHKETQYF
CDR3nt: TGTGCCAGCAGGCCTCCGGGACTCCACAAAGAGACCCAGTACTTC

abundance: .
v_gene: TRBV7-9
j_gene: TRBJ1-5
d_gene: TRBD1
CDR3aa: CASSKQGVNQPQHF
CDR3nt: TGTGCCAGCAGCAAACAGGGGGTAAATCAGCCCCAGCATTTT

abundance: few
v_gene: TRBV29-1
j_gene: TRBJ2-3
d_gene: TRBD1
CDR3aa: CSVARQGTQYF
CDR3nt: TGCAGCGTTGCGAGACAGGGAACGCAGTATTTT

abundance: .
v_gene: TRBV7-6
j_gene: TRBJ1-2
d_gene: TRBD1
CDR3aa: CTSSLQGARGYTF
CDR3nt: TGTACCAGCAGTCTGCAGGGGGCACGGGGCTACACCTTC

abundance: .
v_gene: TRBV7-8
j_gene: TRBJ2-7
d_gene: .
CDR3aa: CASSLVGVGTYEQYF
CDR3nt: TGTGCCAGCAGCTTAGTAGGGGTCGGGACCTACGAGCAGTACTTC

abundance: many
v_gene: TRBV20-1
j_gene: TRBJ1-4
d_gene: .
CDR3aa: CSAITGEKLFF
CDR3nt: TGCAGTGCGATTACGGGTGAAAAACTGTTTTTT

abundance: many
v_gene: TRBV9
j_gene: TRBJ1-1
d_gene: .
CDR3aa: CASSVEGRTLTEAFF
CDR3nt: TGTGCCAGCAGCGTAGAGGGACGGACGCTAACTGAAGCTTTCTTT

abundance: few
v_gene: TRBV7-9
j_gene: TRBJ1-2
d_gene: TRBD1
CDR3aa: CASSPSSTGGLRSYTF
CDR3nt: TGTGCCAGCAGCCCCTCTTCCACAGGGGGCTTAAGGAGCTACACCTTC

abundance: many
v_gene: TRBV29-1
j_gene: TRBJ1-2
d_gene: .
CDR3aa: CSVGTGQIEGYTF
CDR3nt: TGCAGCGTTGGGACGGGACAAATCGAGGGCTACACCTTC

abundance: few
v_gene: TRBV2
j_gene: TRBJ1-1
d_gene: TRBD1
CDR3aa: CASSDNRGFPEAFF
CDR3nt: TGTGCCAGCAGTGACAACAGGGGGTTCCCTGAAGCTTTCTTT

abundance: .
v_gene: TRBV10-3
j_gene: TRBJ2-7
d_gene: .
CDR3aa: CASGTSRMSYEQYF
CDR3nt: TGTGCCAGTGGCACTAGCCGTATGTCCTACGAGCAGTACTTC

abundance: .
v_gene: TRBV10-3
j_gene: TRBJ1-1
d_gene: .
CDR3aa: CAISESIGSEAFF
CDR3nt: TGTGCCATCAGTGAGTCGATCGGCAGTGAAGCTTTCTTT

abundance: many
v_gene: TRBV24-1
j_gene: TRBJ1-5
d_gene: .
CDR3aa: CASSQGNQPQHF
CDR3nt: TGTGCCAGCAGCCAAGGGAATCAGCCCCAGCATTTT

abundance: few
v_gene: TRBV20-1
j_gene: TRBJ1-6
d_gene: TRBD1
CDR3aa: CSATDNPGTGNSPLHF
CDR3nt: TGCAGTGCTACCGACAATCCCGGGACAGGGAACTCACCCCTCCACTTT

abundance: many
v_gene: TRBV7-2
j_gene: TRBJ2-7
d_gene: TRBD2
CDR3aa: CASSVRTSGPYEQYF
CDR3nt: TGTGCCAGCAGCGTTCGGACTAGCGGGCCCTACGAGCAGTACTTC

abundance: .
v_gene: TRBV29-1
j_gene: TRBJ1-1
d_gene: .
CDR3aa: CSVRPDYDAFF
CDR3nt: TGCAGCGTTCGGCCCGATTATGATGCTTTCTTT

abundance: few
v_gene: TRBV7-9
j_gene: TRBJ1-4
d_gene: .
CDR3aa: CASSPGRGVATNEKLFF
CDR3nt: TGTGCCAGCAGCCCGGGCCGGGGTGTTGCAACTAATGAAAAACTGTTTTTT

abundance: many
v_gene: TRBV7-8
j_gene: TRBJ1-2
d_gene: .
CDR3aa: CASSPSISGALYGYTF
CDR3nt: TGTGCCAGCAGCCCCTCCATTTCAGGAGCCCTCTATGGCTACACCTTC

abundance: .
v_gene: TRBV6-6
j_gene: TRBJ2-7
d_gene: TRBD2
CDR3aa: CASSLTSGRPLYEQYF
CDR3nt: TGTGCCAGCAGCTTAACTAGCGGGAGGCCCCTCTACGAGCAGTACTTC

abundance: few
v_gene: TRBV7-9
j_gene: TRBJ1-1
d_gene: .
CDR3aa: CASSQTAAMNTEAFF
CDR3nt: TGTGCCAGCAGCCAAACAGCGGCTATGAACACTGAAGCTTTCTTT

abundance: many
v_gene: TRBV7-9
j_gene: TRBJ1-2
d_gene: TRBD1
CDR3aa: CASTADRDGYGYTF
CDR3nt: TGTGCCAGCACCGCGGACAGGGATGGCTATGGCTACACCTTC

abundance: .
v_gene: TRBV19
j_gene: TRBJ1-5
d_gene: .
CDR3aa: CASSIDQAAQPQHF
CDR3nt: TGTGCCAGTAGTATTGACCAGGCGGCCCAGCCCCAGCATTTT

abundance: few
v_gene: TRBV11-2
j_gene: TRBJ1-4
d_gene: .
CDR3aa: CASSLDVGEKLFF
CDR3nt: TGTGCCAGCAGCTTAGATGTGGGTGAAAAACTGTTTTTT

abundance: .
v_gene: TRBV20-1
j_gene: TRBJ1-5
d_gene: .
CDR3aa: CSAIWGGNNQPQHF
CDR3nt: TGCAGTGCTATTTGGGGAGGGAACAATCAGCCCCAGCATTTT

abundance: .
v_gene: TRBV7-6
j_gene: TRBJ1-2
d_gene: TRBD1
CDR3aa: CATGTEGGYGYTF
CDR3nt: TGTGCCACGGGGACAGAGGGGGGCTATGGCTACACCTTC

abundance: .
v_gene: TRBV10-3
j_gene: TRBJ1-5
d_gene: TRBD1
CDR3aa: CASTLQGASNQPQHF
CDR3nt: TGTGCCAGCACACTACAGGGGGCGAGCAATCAGCCCCAGCATTTT

abundance: .
v_gene: TRBV19
j_gene: TRBJ1-5
d_gene: TRBD1
CDR3aa: CASRGLGGQETQHF
CDR3nt: TGTGCCAGTAGAGGTTTAGGGGGCCAAGAGACCCAGCATTTT

abundance: many
v_gene: TRBV2
j_gene: TRBJ1-6
d_gene: .
CDR3aa: CASGAGSSSYNSPLHF
CDR3nt: TGTGCCTCAGGGGCAGGGTCGAGCTCCTATAATTCACCCCTCCACTTT

abundance: few
v_gene: TRBV10-3
j_gene: TRBJ2-5
d_gene: TRBD2
CDR3aa: CVISDQLAGPSGTQYF
CDR3nt: TGTGTCATCAGTGATCAACTAGCGGGTCCATCAGGGACCCAGTACTTC

abundance: few
v_gene: TRBV5-1
j_gene: TRBJ1-4
d_gene: .
CDR3aa: CASSRDMRGDEKLFF
CDR3nt: TGCGCCAGCAGCCGAGACATGAGGGGGGATGAAAAACTGTTTTTT

abundance: .
v_gene: TRBV25-1
j_gene: TRBJ1-3
d_gene: .
CDR3aa: CASSAGWTLTSGNTIYF
CDR3nt: TGTGCCAGCAGTGCGGGATGGACGCTAACCTCTGGAAACACCATATATTTT

abundance: few
v_gene: TRBV11-2
j_gene: TRBJ1-6
d_gene: TRBD1
CDR3aa: CASSQIGRQGPFSYNSPLHF
CDR3nt: TGTGCCAGCAGCCAGATAGGGAGACAGGGGCCCTTCTCCTATAATTCACCCCTCCACTTT

abundance: once
v_gene: TRBV25-1
j_gene: TRBJ2-7
d_gene: TRBD2
CDR3aa: CASSDLAGEGLSYEQYF
CDR3nt: TGTGCCAGCAGTGACCTAGCGGGAGAAGGGCTCTCCTACGAGCAGTACTTC

abundance: .
v_gene: TRBV7-6
j_gene: TRBJ2-3
d_gene: TRBD2
CDR3aa: CASSSQSGGVTDTQYF
CDR3nt: TGTGCCAGCAGCTCCCAAAGCGGGGGAGTCACAGATACGCAGTATTTT

abundance: many
v_gene: TRBV29-1
j_gene: TRBJ2-5
d_gene: TRBD1
CDR3aa: CSVDGTAETQYF
CDR3nt: TGCAGCGTGGACGGGACAGCAGAGACCCAGTACTTC

abundance: many
v_gene: TRBV29-1
j_gene: TRBJ2-7
d_gene: .
CDR3aa: CSVENRFVGLTYEQYF
CDR3nt: TGCAGCGTTGAAAATCGTTTCGTAGGACTGACCTACGAGCAGTACTTC

abundance: .
v_gene: TRBV15
j_gene: TRBJ1-4
d_gene: .
CDR3aa: CATSRVGGGEKLFF
CDR3nt: TGTGCCACCAGCAGAGTGGGGGGGGGCGAAAAACTGTTTTTT

abundance: .
v_gene: TRBV20-1
j_gene: TRBJ2-5
d_gene: .
CDR3aa: CSAEWATETQYF
CDR3nt: TGCAGTGCCGAGTGGGCCACCGAGACCCAGTACTTC

abundance: .
v_gene: TRBV10-3
j_gene: TRBJ2-7
d_gene: TRBD1
CDR3aa: CAIRGTGGLDEQYF
CDR3nt: TGTGCCATCAGAGGGACAGGGGGTTTAGACGAGCAGTACTTC

abundance: .
v_gene: TRBV5-6
j_gene: TRBJ1-1
d_gene: .
CDR3aa: CASSAGGGPPTGAFF
CDR3nt: TGTGCCAGCAGCGCCGGAGGCGGGCCCCCCACCGGAGCTTTCTTT